This is a list of T cell receptor beta chains from one sample in a study of blood T cells in healthy people across ages. TCRdb re-derived calls from the 5' RACE reads in MiXCR, one entry per CDR3 protein. The data show more than 1.4 million distinct CDR3 sequences, around two fifths seen once. Material: blood. The receptors come from a young woman in good health. CDR3s include the opening cysteine and the closing phenylalanine or tryptophan. The D gene is left open where the match is weak. A clone size is listed for some rows: how often the clone was seen (once, few, many), or a class if it is expanded.

>TRBV27|TRBJ2-1|.|.
TGTGCCAGCAGTTATTTGAGCTCCTACAATGAGCGGTTCTTC
CASSYLSSYNERFF
>TRBV20-1|TRBJ2-7|.|TRBD2
TGCAGTGCGGTGGGACTAGCGGACTACGAGCAGTACTTC
CSAVGLADYEQYF
>TRBV20-1|TRBJ1-6|few|TRBD1
TGCAGTGCTAGAGATCGGACAGGGAGCTCCTATAATTCACCCCTCCACTTT
CSARDRTGSSYNSPLHF
>TRBV20-1|TRBJ2-7|.|.
TGCAGTGCTATCAATACGCGCCGGCATAGCAGCCCCTACGAGCAGTACTTC
CSAINTRRHSSPYEQYF
>TRBV6-1|TRBJ2-3|.|TRBD2
TGTGCCAGCATTCCCAGGCCATCGGGAGTAGCGGGAGTGCGACACACAGATACGCAGTATTTT
CASIPRPSGVAGVRHTDTQYF
>TRBV7-2|TRBJ1-1|.|.
TGTGCCAGACCCGGGAGACCGAACATTGAAGCTTTCTTT
CARPGRPNIEAFF
>TRBV6-1|TRBJ1-2|.|.
TGTGCCAGCAGTGCGGGGGGCGCTGGCATTTATGGCTACACCTTC
CASSAGGAGIYGYTF
>TRBV6-1|TRBJ2-1|few|TRBD2
TGTGCCAGCAGTGAACCGGGACTAGGGGGGCTCGGGGAGCAGTTCTTC
CASSEPGLGGLGEQFF
>TRBV7-2|TRBJ2-5|.|TRBD2
TGTGCCAGCAGCATCTTAGCGGGAGGGCTGGGTGAGCAGTACTTC
CASSILAGGLGEQYF
>TRBV12-3/TRBV12-4|TRBJ2-3|.|.
TGTGCCAGCAGTTACGAGTTGCCTGCGGATACGCAGTATTTT
CASSYELPADTQYF
>TRBV6-6|TRBJ1-4|.|TRBD1
TGTGCCAGCACCCAGAGGCGGACAGGGGTCTTAAATGAAAAACTGTTTTTT
CASTQRRTGVLNEKLFF
>TRBV6-1|TRBJ1-2|.|TRBD1
TGTGCCAGCAGTCCCCGGGGGCCGAACAGGGGCCTTAACGCTGGCTGCACCTTC
CASSPRGPNRGLNAGCTF
>TRBV7-2|TRBJ2-1|.|.
TGTGCCAGCAGCTTCTCGGGACCCCTCAATGAGCAGTTCTTC
CASSFSGPLNEQFF
>TRBV20-1|TRBJ2-7|few|.
TGCAGTGCCTCTTATAACTCCTACGAGCAGTACTTC
CSASYNSYEQYF
>TRBV2|TRBJ2-3|.|.
TGTGCCAGCCCACTCAGGACTTCTACCACAGATACGCAGTATTTT
CASPLRTSTTDTQYF
>TRBV2|TRBJ1-2|.|.
TGTGCCAGCAGTTATAGAGAGAGGGGCTATGGCTACACCTTC
CASSYRERGYGYTF
>TRBV12-3/TRBV12-4|TRBJ2-7|.|TRBD1
TGTGCCAGCAGCATAAGGACAGGGGAAAACTACGAGCAGTACTTC
CASSIRTGENYEQYF
>TRBV6-1|TRBJ1-1|.|.
TGTGCCAGCAGTGACAGGGGCGGTAACACTGAAGCTTTCTTT
CASSDRGGNTEAFF
>TRBV9|TRBJ2-7|.|TRBD1
TGTGCCAGCAGCACACGGACAGGGGGCGAAGACAATGAGCAGTACTTC
CASSTRTGGEDNEQYF
>TRBV4-1|TRBJ2-7|.|TRBD2
TGCGCCAGCCTACTAGATCAAGGGACTAGCGGGCTCGAGAATTACGAGCAGTACTTC
CASLLDQGTSGLENYEQYF
>TRBV28|TRBJ2-4|.|.
TGTGCCAGCAGGCCCCCCCGGTGGGGGGACATTCAGTACTTC
CASRPPRWGDIQYF
>TRBV27|TRBJ2-7|few|TRBD1
TGTGCCAGCAGTTTATCGTCAGGGGGTGAGCAGTACTTC
CASSLSSGGEQYF
>TRBV6-1|TRBJ2-1|.|.
TGTGCCAGCAGTGAAGCGCATCCGGGCTCCTACAATGAGCAGTTCTTC
CASSEAHPGSYNEQFF
>TRBV6-5|TRBJ1-5|.|TRBD1
TGTGCCAGCAGTTCCAGGGGGGTACAGCCCCAGCATTTT
CASSSRGVQPQHF
>TRBV7-2|TRBJ2-7|few|TRBD2
TGTGCCAGCAGCTCTAGCGGTTTGAGCTCCTACGAGCAGTACTTC
CASSSSGLSSYEQYF
>TRBV2|TRBJ2-3|.|TRBD2
TGTGCCAGCAGCGGACTAGCGGGGGGGTTTGGGAACACAGATATACAGTATTTT
CASSGLAGGFGNTDIQYF
>TRBV6-4|TRBJ1-2|.|TRBD1
TGTGCCAGCAGTGACTCGCCAGGGGGCTTATCGGGCGGCTACACCTTC
CASSDSPGGLSGGYTF
>TRBV30|TRBJ2-5|.|.
TGTGCCTGGAGGCCGCGAGGCGAGACCCAGTACTTC
CAWRPRGETQYF
>TRBV14|TRBJ1-6|.|.
TGTGCCAGCACCGGTGGGGGTTCAACACCCCTCCACTTT
CASTGGGSTPLHF
>TRBV2|TRBJ1-5|.|.
TGTGCCAGCAGTAGGATAGGGGGAGGCAATCAGCCCCAGCATTTT
CASSRIGGGNQPQHF
>TRBV12-3/TRBV12-4|TRBJ2-3|few|TRBD2
TGTGCCAGCAGTGCAAACGGACTAGCGGAACCAGATACGCAGTATTTT
CASSANGLAEPDTQYF
>TRBV29-1|TRBJ2-3|.|.
TGCAGCGTCCGTCTAATTCAAGTAGATACGCAGTATTTT
CSVRLIQVDTQYF
>TRBV28|TRBJ2-3|few|.
TGTGCCATACATTCGCGCACAGATACGCAGTATTTT
CAIHSRTDTQYF
>TRBV6-5|TRBJ1-2|.|TRBD1
TGTGCCAGCAAGCAGGGGGACTATGGCTACACCTTC
CASKQGDYGYTF
>TRBV20-1|TRBJ2-7|few|.
TGCAGCTTCGGGAGTCTATACGAGCAGTACTTC
CSFGSLYEQYF
>TRBV12-5|TRBJ2-3|.|.
TGTGCTAGTGGTTCGTCGGGGGGCACAGATACGCAGTATTTT
CASGSSGGTDTQYF
>TRBV20-1|TRBJ2-7|.|.
TGCAGTGCTAGCGGGGACACAAACGAGCAGTACTTC
CSASGDTNEQYF
>TRBV20-1|TRBJ2-1|once|TRBD1
TGCAGTGCCAGGGGGTCGGGGAGTGGGCAGTTCTACGAGCAGTTCTTC
CSARGSGSGQFYEQFF
>TRBV5-1|TRBJ2-1|.|TRBD1
TGCGCCAGCAGCTCTGACAGGGATTACTACAATGAGCAGTTCTTC
CASSSDRDYYNEQFF
>TRBV9|TRBJ2-1|.|.
TGTGCCAGCAGCGTAGAGCGGGAGCAGTTCTTC
CASSVEREQFF
>TRBV20-1|TRBJ2-7|few|.
TGCAGTGCTAGAGGTGGGGGAAACGAGCAGTACTTC
CSARGGGNEQYF
>TRBV10-3|TRBJ2-1|.|.
TGTGCCATCAGCCATGGCCAGCCCGGAAACAATGAGCAGTTCTTC
CAISHGQPGNNEQFF
>TRBV10-3|TRBJ2-7|few|.
TGTGCCATCAGTGACGGGGACGGCCGCGAGCAGTACTTC
CAISDGDGREQYF
>TRBV5-5|TRBJ2-5|.|TRBD1
TGTGCCAGCAGCGACAGGGTAATGGTGGGGGAGCAGTACTTC
CASSDRVMVGEQYF
>TRBV12-3/TRBV12-4|TRBJ2-4|.|TRBD1
TGTGCCAGCACCCCGGGACAGGTTGTCAAAAACATTCAGTACTTC
CASTPGQVVKNIQYF
>TRBV24-1|TRBJ2-3|.|TRBD2
TGTGCCACCAGTGATTCCCGGACTAGCAAGCTCCTTACGCAGTATTTT
CATSDSRTSKLLTQYF
>TRBV7-2|TRBJ2-4|.|TRBD2
TGTGCCAGCAGCTTATTCCCCTTGACTAGCGGGATAGCCAAAAACATTCAGTACTTC
CASSLFPLTSGIAKNIQYF
>TRBV3-1|TRBJ2-7|.|TRBD2
TGTGCCAGCAGCCAGGCAGGTAGCGGGAGCGAGCAGTACTTC
CASSQAGSGSEQYF
>TRBV5-1|TRBJ2-1|.|.
TGCGCCAGCAGCCCCGCACTGATGGGGGACGAGCAGTTCTTC
CASSPALMGDEQFF